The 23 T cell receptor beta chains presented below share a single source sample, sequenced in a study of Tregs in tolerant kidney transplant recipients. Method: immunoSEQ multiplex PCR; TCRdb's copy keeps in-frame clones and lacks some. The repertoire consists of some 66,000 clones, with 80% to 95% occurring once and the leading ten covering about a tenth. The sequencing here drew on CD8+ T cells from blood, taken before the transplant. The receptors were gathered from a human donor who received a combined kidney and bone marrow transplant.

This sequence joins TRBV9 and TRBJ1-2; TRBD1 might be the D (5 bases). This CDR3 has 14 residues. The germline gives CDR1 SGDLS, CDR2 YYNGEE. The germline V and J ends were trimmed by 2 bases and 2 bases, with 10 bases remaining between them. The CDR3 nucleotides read TGTGCCAGCAGCGTTAGGGGCGGCAACTATGGCTACACCTTC. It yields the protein CASSVRGGNYGYTF.

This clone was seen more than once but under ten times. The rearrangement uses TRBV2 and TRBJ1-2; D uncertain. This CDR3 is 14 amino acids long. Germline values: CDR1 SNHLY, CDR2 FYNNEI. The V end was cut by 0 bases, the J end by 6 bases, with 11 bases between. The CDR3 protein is CASSEAQQYDGYTF. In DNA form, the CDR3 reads TGTGCCAGCAGTGAAGCACAGCAGTATGATGGCTACACCTTC.

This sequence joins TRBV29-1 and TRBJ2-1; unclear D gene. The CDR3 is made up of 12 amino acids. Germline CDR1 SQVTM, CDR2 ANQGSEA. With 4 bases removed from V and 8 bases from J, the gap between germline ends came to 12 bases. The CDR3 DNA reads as TGCAGCGTTGCCCTGTTTTCCCATGAGCAGTTCTTC. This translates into CSVALFSHEQFF.

This CDR3 reads CASSLGTPYGYTF. The CDR3 DNA is TGTGCCAGCAGCTTAGGAACACCCTATGGCTACACCTTC. This chain connects TRBV7-2 to TRBJ1-2; D ambiguous. This CDR3 has 13 residues. The germline V gene encodes CDR1 SGHTA and CDR2 FQGNSA. Trimming removed 1 base from V and 4 bases from J, with 7 bases in between.

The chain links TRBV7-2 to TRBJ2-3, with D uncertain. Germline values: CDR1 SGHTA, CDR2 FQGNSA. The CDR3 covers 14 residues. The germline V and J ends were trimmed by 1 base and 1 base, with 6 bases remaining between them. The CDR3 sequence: CASSLGLGTDTQYF. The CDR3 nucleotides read TGTGCCAGCAGCTTAGGCCTAGGCACAGATACGCAGTATTTT.

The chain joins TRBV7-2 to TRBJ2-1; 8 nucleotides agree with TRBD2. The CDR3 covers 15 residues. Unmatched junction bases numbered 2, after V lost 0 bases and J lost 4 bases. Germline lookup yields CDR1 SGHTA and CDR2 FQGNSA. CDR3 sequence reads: CASSLAGLVYNEQFF. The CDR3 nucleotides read TGTGCCAGCAGCTTAGCGGGACTAGTGTACAATGAGCAGTTCTTC.

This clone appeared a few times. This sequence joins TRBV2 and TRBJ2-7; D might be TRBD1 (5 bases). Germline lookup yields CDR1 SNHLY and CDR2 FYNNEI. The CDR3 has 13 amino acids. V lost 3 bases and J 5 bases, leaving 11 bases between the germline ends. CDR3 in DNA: TGTGCCAGCAGTGAGGCCAGGGCGGACGAGCAGTACTTC. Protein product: CASSEARADEQYF. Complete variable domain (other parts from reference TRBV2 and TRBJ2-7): EPEVTQTPSHQVTQMGQEVILRCVPISNHLYFYWYRQILGQKVEFLVSFYNNEISEKSEIFDDQFSVERPDGSNFTLKIRSTKLEDSAMYFCASSEARADEQYFGPGTRLTVT.

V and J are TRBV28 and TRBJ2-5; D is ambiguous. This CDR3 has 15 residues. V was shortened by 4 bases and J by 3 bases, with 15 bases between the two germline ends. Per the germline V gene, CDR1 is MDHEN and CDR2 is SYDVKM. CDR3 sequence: CASSSLWAPKETQYF. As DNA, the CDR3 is TGTGCCAGCAGTTCCCTTTGGGCCCCCAAAGAGACCCAGTACTTC.

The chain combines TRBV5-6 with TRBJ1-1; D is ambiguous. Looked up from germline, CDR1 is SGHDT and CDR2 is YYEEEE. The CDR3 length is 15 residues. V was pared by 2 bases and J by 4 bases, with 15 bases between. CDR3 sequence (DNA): TGTGCCAGCAGCTTTGGACCGGGATCCCGCACTGAAGCTTTCTTT. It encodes CASSFGPGSRTEAFF. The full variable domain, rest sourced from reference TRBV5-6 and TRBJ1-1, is DAGVTQSPTHLIKTRGQQVTLRCSPKSGHDTVSWYQQALGQGPQFIFQYYEEEERQRGNFPDRFSGHQFPNYSSELNVNALLLGDSALYLCASSFGPGSRTEAFFGQGTRLTVV.

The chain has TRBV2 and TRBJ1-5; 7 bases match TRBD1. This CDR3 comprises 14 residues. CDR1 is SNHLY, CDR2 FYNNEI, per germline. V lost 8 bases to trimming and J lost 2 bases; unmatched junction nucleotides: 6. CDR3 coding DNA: TGTGCCAGCCAACAGGGGTTCGGCAATCAGCCCCAGCATTTT. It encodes CASQQGFGNQPQHF.

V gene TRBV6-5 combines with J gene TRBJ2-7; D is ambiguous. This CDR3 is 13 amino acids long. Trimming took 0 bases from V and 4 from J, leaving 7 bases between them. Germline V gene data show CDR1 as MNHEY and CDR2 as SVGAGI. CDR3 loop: CASSYSGPYEQYF. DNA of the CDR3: TGTGCCAGCAGTTACTCCGGTCCGTACGAGCAGTACTTC.

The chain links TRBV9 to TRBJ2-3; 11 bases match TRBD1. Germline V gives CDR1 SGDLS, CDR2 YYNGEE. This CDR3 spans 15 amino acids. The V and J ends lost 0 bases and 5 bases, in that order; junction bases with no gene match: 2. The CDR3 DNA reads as TGTGCCAGCAGCGTAGGGACAGGGGGCTTAGATACGCAGTATTTT. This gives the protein CASSVGTGGLDTQYF.

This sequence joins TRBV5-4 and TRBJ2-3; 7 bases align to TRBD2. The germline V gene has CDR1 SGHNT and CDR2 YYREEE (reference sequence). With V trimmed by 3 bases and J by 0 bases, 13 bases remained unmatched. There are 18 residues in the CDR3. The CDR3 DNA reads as TGTGCCAGCAGCTCTACGCCTCTGCGGGGGTCTAGCACAGATACGCAGTATTTT. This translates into CASSSTPLRGSSTDTQYF.

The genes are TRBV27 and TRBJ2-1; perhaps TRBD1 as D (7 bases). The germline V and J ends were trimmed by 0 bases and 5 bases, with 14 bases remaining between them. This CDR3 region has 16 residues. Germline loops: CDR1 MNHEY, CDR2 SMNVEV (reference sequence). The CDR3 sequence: CASSLSWPGGNNEQFF. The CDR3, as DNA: TGTGCCAGCAGTTTATCTTGGCCAGGGGGGAACAATGAGCAGTTCTTC.

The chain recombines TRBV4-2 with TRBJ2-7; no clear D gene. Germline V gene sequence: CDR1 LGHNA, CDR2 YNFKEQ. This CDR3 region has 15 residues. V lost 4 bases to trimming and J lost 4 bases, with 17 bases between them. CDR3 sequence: CASSPTGTGYYEQYF. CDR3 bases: TGTGCCAGCAGCCCCACCGGCACGGGTTATTACGAGCAGTACTTC.

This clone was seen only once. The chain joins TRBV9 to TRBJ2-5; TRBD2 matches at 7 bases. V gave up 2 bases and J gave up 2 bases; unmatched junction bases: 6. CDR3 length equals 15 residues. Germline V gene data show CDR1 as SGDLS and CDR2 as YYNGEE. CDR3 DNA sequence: TGTGCCAGCAGCGTTGGGGGGGGGTCTCAAGAGACCCAGTACTTC. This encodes CASSVGGGSQETQYF.

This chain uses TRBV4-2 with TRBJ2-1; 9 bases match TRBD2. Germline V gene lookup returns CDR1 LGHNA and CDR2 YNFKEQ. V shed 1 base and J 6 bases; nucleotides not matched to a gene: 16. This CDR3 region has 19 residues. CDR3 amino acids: CASSQVMQMLGLAGNEQFF. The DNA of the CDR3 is TGTGCCAGCAGCCAAGTGATGCAAATGCTGGGACTAGCCGGCAATGAGCAGTTCTTC.

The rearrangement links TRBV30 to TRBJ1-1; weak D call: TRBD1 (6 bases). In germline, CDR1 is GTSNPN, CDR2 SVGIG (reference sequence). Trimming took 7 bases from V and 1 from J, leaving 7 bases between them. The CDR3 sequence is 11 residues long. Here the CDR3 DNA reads TGTGCCTTGGACAGGAACACTGAAGCTTTCTTT. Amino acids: CALDRNTEAFF.

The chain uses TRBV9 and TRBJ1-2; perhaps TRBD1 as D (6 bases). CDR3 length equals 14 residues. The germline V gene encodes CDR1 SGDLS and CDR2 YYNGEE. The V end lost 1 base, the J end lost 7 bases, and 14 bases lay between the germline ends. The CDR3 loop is CASSVSSGQRGYTF. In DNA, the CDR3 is TGTGCCAGCAGCGTATCCTCCGGACAGCGTGGCTACACCTTC.

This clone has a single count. As DNA, the CDR3 is TGTGCCAGCAGCCCTCGGACAGTCGGGACCTACGAGCAGTACTTC. It specifies CASSPRTVGTYEQYF. The V gene is TRBV13, the J gene TRBJ2-7, with D maybe TRBD1 (6 bases). From germline, CDR1 is PRHDT and CDR2 FYEKMQ (reference sequence). This CDR3 contains 15 residues. Trimming removed 5 bases from V and 2 bases from J, with 16 bases in between.

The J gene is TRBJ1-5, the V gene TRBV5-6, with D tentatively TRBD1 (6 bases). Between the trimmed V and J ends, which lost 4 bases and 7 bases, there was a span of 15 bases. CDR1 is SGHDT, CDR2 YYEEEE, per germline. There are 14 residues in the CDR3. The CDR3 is CASSQGRGGQPQHF. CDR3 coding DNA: TGTGCCAGCAGCCAGGGGAGGGGGGGGCAGCCCCAGCATTTT.

The CDR3 loop reads CASSPIPLSVTGELFF. DNA for the CDR3: TGTGCCAGCAGCCCTATCCCACTTAGCGTCACCGGGGAGCTGTTTTTT. This rearrangement joins TRBV7-9 to TRBJ2-2; a possible D gene is TRBD2 (5 bases). The CDR3 runs to 16 residues. The V gene's germline CDR1 is SEHNR and CDR2 FQNEAQ (reference sequence). V was clipped by 5 bases and J by 4 bases, with 17 bases between them.

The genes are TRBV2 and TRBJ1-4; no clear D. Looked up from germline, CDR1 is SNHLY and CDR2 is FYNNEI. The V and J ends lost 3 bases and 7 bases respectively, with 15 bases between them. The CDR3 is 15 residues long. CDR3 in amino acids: CASSDFEYRGEKLFF. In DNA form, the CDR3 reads TGTGCCAGCAGTGATTTTGAGTACCGCGGTGAAAAACTGTTTTTT. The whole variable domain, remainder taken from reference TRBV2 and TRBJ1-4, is EPEVTQTPSHQVTQMGQEVILRCVPISNHLYFYWYRQILGQKVEFLVSFYNNEISEKSEIFDDQFSVERPDGSNFTLKIRSTKLEDSAMYFCASSDFEYRGEKLFFGSGTQLSVL.